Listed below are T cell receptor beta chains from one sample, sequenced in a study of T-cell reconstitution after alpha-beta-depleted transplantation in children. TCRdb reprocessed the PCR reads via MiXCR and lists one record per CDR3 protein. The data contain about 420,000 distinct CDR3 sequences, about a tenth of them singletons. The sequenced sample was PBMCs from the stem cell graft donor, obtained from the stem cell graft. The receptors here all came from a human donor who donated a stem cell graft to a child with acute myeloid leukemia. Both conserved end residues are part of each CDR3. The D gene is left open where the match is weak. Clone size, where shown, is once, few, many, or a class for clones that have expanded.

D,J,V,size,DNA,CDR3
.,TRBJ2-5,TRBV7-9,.,TGTGCCAGCAGCTTGGGATGGAGCCAAGAGACCCAGTACTTC,CASSLGWSQETQYF
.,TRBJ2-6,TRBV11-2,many,TGTGCCAGCAGCTCCACAGGGTTTGTGGGGATGGACTCTGGGGCCAACGTCCTGACTTTC,CASSSTGFVGMDSGANVLTF
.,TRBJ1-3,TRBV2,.,TGTGCCAGCAGTCAGAAGGCCGCCCCCTTGAGGACGGCTGGAAACACCATATATTTT,CASSQKAAPLRTAGNTIYF
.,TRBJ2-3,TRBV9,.,TGTGCCAGCAGCGTAAGAACGGGTATCGGAGATACGCTGTATTTT,CASSVRTGIGDTLYF
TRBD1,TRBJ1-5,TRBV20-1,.,TGCAGTGCTAGACGTACAGGGGGCCAGAGTCAGCCCCAGCATTTT,CSARRTGGQSQPQHF
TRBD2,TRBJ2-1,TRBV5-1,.,TGCGCCAGCAGCTCCGTAGCGGGGGGGCCTTCGGGTGAGCAGTTCTTC,CASSSVAGGPSGEQFF
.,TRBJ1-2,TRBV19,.,TGTGCCACTAGTGAGGACGGCTACTATGGCTACACCTTC,CATSEDGYYGYTF
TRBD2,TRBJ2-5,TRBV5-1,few,TGCGCCAGCAGCGCGGGACTAGCGGAAAAAGAGACCCAGTACTTC,CASSAGLAEKETQYF
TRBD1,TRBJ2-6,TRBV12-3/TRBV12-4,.,TGTGCCAGCAGTTTAGATGATATTAGGGGACAGGTCGTCTCTGGGGCCAACGTCCTGACTTTC,CASSLDDIRGQVVSGANVLTF
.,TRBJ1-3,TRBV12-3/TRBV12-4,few,TGTGCCAGCACCTCCTTGGGCTCTGGAAACACCATATATTTT,CASTSLGSGNTIYF
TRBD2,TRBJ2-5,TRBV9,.,TGTGCCAGCTCCTGGGGACTAGCGGGGGGACTTGAGACCCAGTACTTC,CASSWGLAGGLETQYF
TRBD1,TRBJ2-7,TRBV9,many,TGTGCCAGCAGCGCCCGCCCGGGACAGGGGTACGAGCAGTACTTC,CASSARPGQGYEQYF
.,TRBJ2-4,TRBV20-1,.,TGCAGTGCTAGAGAGCCAGACCTAAAATCTCTAGCCAAAAACATTCAGTACTTC,CSAREPDLKSLAKNIQYF
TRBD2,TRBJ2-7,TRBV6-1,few,TGTGCCAGCAGCCGGGGACTAGCGGGGGCCTCCGAGTACTTC,CASSRGLAGASEYF
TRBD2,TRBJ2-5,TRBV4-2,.,TGTGCCAACAGCCAAGACCTAAGAACTAGCGGGAGTGAGACCCAGTACTTC,CANSQDLRTSGSETQYF
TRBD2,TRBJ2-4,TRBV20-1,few,TGCAGTGCTAGTCCTCCCCCTATTAGCGGGAGGGCCAAAAACATTCAGTACTTC,CSASPPPISGRAKNIQYF
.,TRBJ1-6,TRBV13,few,TGTGCCAGCAGCTCAAGGGAAAACTCACCCCTCCACTTT,CASSSRENSPLHF
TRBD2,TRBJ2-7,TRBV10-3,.,TGTGCCATCAGTGGGCAGACTAGCGGGCCTACCCTATCTGCCTACGAGCAGTACTTC,CAISGQTSGPTLSAYEQYF
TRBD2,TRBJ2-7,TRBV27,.,TGTGCCAGCAGTTTAACGAGGGGACTAGCGGGAGAGCAGTACTTC,CASSLTRGLAGEQYF
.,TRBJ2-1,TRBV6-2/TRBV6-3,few,TGTGCCAGCAGTCCGGGACTCCCGCCTGAGCAGTTCTTC,CASSPGLPPEQFF
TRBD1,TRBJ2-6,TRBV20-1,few,TGCAGTGCTAGTCAGGGGGCGCTGGGGGCCAACGTCCTGACTTTC,CSASQGALGANVLTF
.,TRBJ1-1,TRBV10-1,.,TGCGCCAGCAGTGAGGGGTTATCGGCGGGGAACACTGAAGCTTTCTTT,CASSEGLSAGNTEAFF
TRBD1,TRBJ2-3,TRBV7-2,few,TGTGCCAGCAGCTTAGACCAAACAGGGGCGGGGCAGTATTTT,CASSLDQTGAGQYF
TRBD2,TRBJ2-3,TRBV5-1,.,TGCGCCAGCAGCCCTGCGACTAGCGGAAAGGGGACAGATACGCAGTATTTT,CASSPATSGKGTDTQYF
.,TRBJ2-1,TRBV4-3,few,TGCGCCAGCAGCCAAGACCGTGGGGCCTTCGTCGTCGATGAGCAGTTCTTC,CASSQDRGAFVVDEQFF
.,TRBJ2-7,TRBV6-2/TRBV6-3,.,TGTGCCAGCAGGACCGACTACTACGAGCAGTACTTC,CASRTDYYEQYF
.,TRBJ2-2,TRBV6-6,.,TGTGCCAGCAGGGTCTCCTTCCCCGGGGAGCTGTTTTTT,CASRVSFPGELFF
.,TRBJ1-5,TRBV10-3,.,TGTGCCATCAGCGATAGGGGTCCCCATCAGCCCCAGCATTTT,CAISDRGPHQPQHF